The 5 T cell receptor beta chains listed next were all sequenced from one sample in a study of blood T cell repertoires in COVID-19. Libraries were prepared by immunoSEQ multiplex PCR; TCRdb keeps only in-frame clonotypes and omits some of them. The data contain 200,000 to 250,000 clones, around 85% of them singletons. Sample: peripheral blood. Every receptor here comes from a woman between 50 and 59 years old with acute or convalescent COVID-19.

The chain couples TRBV6-6 to TRBJ2-2; 7 nucleotides match TRBD1. The ends lost 4 bases at V and 4 bases at J; junction bases unmatched: 6. The CDR3 runs 15 residues. CDR1 is MNHNY and CDR2 is SVGAGI in the germline V gene (reference sequence). The CDR3 DNA is TGTGCCAGCAGTTCGACAGGGTCGAGCACCGGGGAGCTGTTTTTT. It yields the protein CASSSTGSSTGELFF.

The rearrangement links TRBV28 to TRBJ1-1, with TRBD1 matching 7 bases. The CDR3 is made up of 15 amino acids. V gave up 7 bases and J gave up 5 bases; unmatched junction bases: 13. Germline V gene sequence: CDR1 MDHEN, CDR2 SYDVKM. The DNA for the CDR3 is TGTGCCAGCAACCTCATTTCCAGGGGGTTGACTGAAGCTTTCTTT. It yields the protein CASNLISRGLTEAFF.

V usage is TRBV5-6 and J usage is TRBJ1-6, with 8 bases lining up with TRBD1. In germline, CDR1 is SGHDT, CDR2 YYEEEE. The J segment lost 10 bases and the V segment lost 4 bases, leaving 7 bases of the junction unmatched. This CDR3 comprises 14 residues. The CDR3 bases are TGTGCCAGCAGCGTAGGACAGGGAAGATCACCCCTCCACTTT. Translation: CASSVGQGRSPLHF.

The V and J genes are TRBV28 and TRBJ1-2; 7 positions match TRBD1. With 7 bases clipped from V and 4 bases from J, the junction kept 9 bases outside the gene matches. The germline V gene encodes CDR1 MDHEN and CDR2 SYDVKM. This CDR3 is built from 14 residues. The chain's CDR3 is CASTRTGGVYGYTF. The CDR3 coding sequence is TGTGCCAGCACCCGGACAGGAGGGGTCTATGGCTACACCTTC.

The rearrangement links TRBV11-1 to TRBJ2-5, with D possibly matching TRBD1 (5 bases). Trimming took 3 bases from V and 0 from J, leaving 8 bases between them. CDR3 size: 14 residues. Germline V gives CDR1 SGHAT, CDR2 FQDESV (reference sequence). As DNA, the CDR3 is TGTGCCAGCAGCTTCAGGGTTTACCAAGAGACCCAGTACTTC. It specifies CASSFRVYQETQYF. Looking up the rest from reference TRBV11-1 and TRBJ2-5 gives the full variable domain: EAEVAQSPRYKITEKSQAVAFWCDPISGHATLYWYRQILGQGPELLVQFQDESVVDDSQLPKDRFSAERLKGVDSTLKIQPAELGDSAMYLCASSFRVYQETQYFGPGTRLLVL.